The 25 T cell receptor beta chains below all came from one sample that was sequenced in a study of beta chain features in type 1 diabetes. Whole-study results and caveats: TCRB CDR3 length was moderately but significantly reduced in all four CD4+ subsets of Type 1 diabetes patients.

The authors reverse transcribed all of the isolated RNA, so sequencing captured expressed TCRB transcripts. This table comes from immunoSEQ multiplex PCR, and its TCRdb copy is limited to in-frame clones, with some not included. The sample shows almost 350,000 clones, about a tenth of them seen only once. Antigen specificity for these receptors is unknown. Source material: central memory CD4+ T cells from blood. These TCRs come from a man aged 25-45 years with type 1 diabetes.

This rearrangement joins TRBV27 to TRBJ1-2; possibly TRBD1 for D (5 bases). The V end was cut by 7 bases, the J end by 14 bases, with 14 bases between. Germline loops: CDR1 MNHEY, CDR2 SMNVEV (reference sequence). CDR3 length: 10 amino acids. The CDR3 spells CASNLSGGTF. The CDR3, as DNA: TGTGCCAGCAACTTATCGGGGGGTACCTTC.

This clone was observed a handful of times. CDR3 nucleotide sequence: TGTGCCAGCTCGGGGTTGAATGAAAAACTGTTTTTT. This translates into CASSGLNEKLFF. The chain employs TRBV18 and TRBJ1-4; no clear D. The CDR3 has 12 residues. Per the germline V gene, CDR1 is KGHSH and CDR2 is LQKENI. Deletions cut 6 bases from V and 5 bases from J, with 7 bases between.

This clone was seen a few times. The rearrangement links TRBV2 to TRBJ2-3, with TRBD2 matching over 8 bases. CDR1 is SNHLY and CDR2 is FYNNEI in the germline V gene. V lost 3 bases and J lost 0; bases outside the gene matches: 2. The CDR3 covers 15 residues. The CDR3 DNA reads TGTGCCAGCAGTGATGGCGGGGGGAGCACAGATACGCAGTATTTT. Its protein product is CASSDGGGSTDTQYF.

The V and J genes are TRBV7-2 and TRBJ2-7; TRBD2 aligns across 10 bases. The CDR3 length is 18 residues. From germline, CDR1 is SGHTA and CDR2 FQGNSA. Unmatched junction bases numbered 12, after V lost 4 bases and J lost 0 bases. DNA for the CDR3: TGTGCCAGCAGCTCGAAGCTAGCGGGGGAAACACCCTCCTACGAGCAGTACTTC. Protein: CASSSKLAGETPSYEQYF.

This sequence joins TRBV7-8 and TRBJ2-5; D is ambiguous. CDR1 is SGHVS, CDR2 FQNEAQ, per germline. The V gene lost 1 base and the J gene lost 5 bases, with 11 bases spanning the gap. CDR3 length: 14 amino acids. DNA for the CDR3: TGTGCCAGCAGCTTAGACGTTTATTTTGAGACCCAGTACTTC. It yields the protein CASSLDVYFETQYF.

The J gene is TRBJ1-2, the V gene TRBV27, with D unclear. The CDR3 runs to 16 residues. CDR1 is MNHEY and CDR2 is SMNVEV in the germline V gene (reference sequence). V was cut by 4 bases and J by 3 bases, with 18 bases left in between. The CDR3 sequence is CASSSIDGRRDYGYTF. CDR3 nucleotides: TGTGCCAGCAGTTCGATCGACGGCCGGAGGGACTATGGCTACACCTTC.

The rearrangement links TRBV5-1 to TRBJ2-3; weak D call: TRBD2 (6 bases). From germline, CDR1 is SGHRS and CDR2 YFSETQ. V was cut by 7 bases and J by 1 base, with 10 bases left in between. CDR3 length: 13 amino acids. The CDR3 nucleotides are TGCGCCAGCGGGAGACTAGGCACAGATACGCAGTATTTT. Its protein product is CASGRLGTDTQYF.

This clone has only a few counts. This chain links TRBV7-2 with TRBJ2-1, with 11 bases lining up with TRBD2. Germline V gives CDR1 SGHTA, CDR2 FQGNSA. The CDR3 covers 17 residues. With V trimmed by 1 base and J by 6 bases, 8 bases remained unmatched. The CDR3 loop reads CASSLERSGGARNEQFF. The DNA for the CDR3 is TGTGCCAGCAGCTTAGAACGTAGCGGGGGGGCCCGCAATGAGCAGTTCTTC.

This clone was observed a handful of times. The chain links TRBV4-3 to TRBJ1-4; D not resolved. The CDR3 is 14 amino acids. Germline assignment: CDR1 LGHNA and CDR2 YSLEER. The ends were cut back, 0 bases at V and 6 bases at J, with 8 bases in the middle. DNA of the CDR3: TGCGCCAGCAGCCAAGATCTAGTTTATGAAAAACTGTTTTTT. Translation gives CASSQDLVYEKLFF.

Only a few counts were recorded for this clone. A far larger clone is just one base off, so this is likely a read error. The chain couples TRBV5-1 to TRBJ2-7; D remains ambiguous. This CDR3 is built from 11 residues. Germline V lookup: CDR1 SGHRS, CDR2 YFSETQ. CDR3 sequence (DNA): TGTGCCAGCAGCTTGACCTACGAGCAGTACTTC. As protein: CASSLTYEQYF.

There are a few counts of this clone. The genes are TRBV29-1 and TRBJ2-3; D is ambiguous. The V gene lost 3 bases and the J gene lost 5 bases, with 12 bases spanning the gap. The CDR3 runs 13 residues. From germline, CDR1 is SQVTM and CDR2 ANQGSEA. The CDR3 region is CSVDSQNQDTQYF. The CDR3 bases are TGCAGCGTTGATAGCCAGAATCAAGATACGCAGTATTTT.

The rearrangement links TRBV30 to TRBJ1-6; possible D gene TRBD1, 5 bases. V lost 5 bases and J 8 bases, leaving 13 bases between the germline ends. Germline CDR1 reads GTSNPN; CDR2 reads SVGIG (reference sequence). CDR3 size: 13 residues. The CDR3 nucleotides read TGTGCCTGGGATGGACATGGGGATTCACCCCTCCACTTT. Translating it yields CAWDGHGDSPLHF.

This clone was detected only a few times. The chain has TRBV4-1 and TRBJ2-4; D call uncertain. The germline V and J ends were trimmed by 0 bases and 2 bases, with 14 bases remaining between them. CDR3 length: 17 residues. Germline CDR1 MGHRA, CDR2 YSYEKL. In DNA form, the CDR3 reads TGCGCCAGCAGCCAAGATTGGGCAGAACCACCCAAAAACATTCAGTACTTC. Its translation: CASSQDWAEPPKNIQYF.

V gene TRBV6-5 combines with J gene TRBJ2-7; D is perhaps TRBD1 (6 bases). CDR1 and CDR2 from the germline V gene are MNHEY and SVGAGI. This CDR3 has 15 amino acids. Trimming cost V 6 bases and J 3 bases, with 18 bases left between them. The CDR3 region is CASRQLQGRVYEQYF. The DNA for the CDR3 is TGTGCCAGCAGGCAGCTACAGGGAAGGGTCTACGAGCAGTACTTC.

On this clone: This CDR3 is also generated by other DNA sequences in the sample. This chain uses TRBV7-7 with TRBJ2-1, with 8 bases aligning to TRBD1. CDR3 length: 13 amino acids. CDR1 SSHAT and CDR2 FNYEAQ come from the germline V gene (reference sequence). J was trimmed by 5 bases and V by 4 bases; bases with no gene match: 1. The CDR3: CASSSDRDNEQFF. The CDR3 coding sequence is TGTGCCAGCAGCTCGGACAGGGACAATGAGCAGTTCTTC. The full variable domain, its missing parts supplied by reference TRBV7-7 and TRBJ2-1, is GAGVSQSPRYKVTKRGQDVTLRCDPISSHATLYWYQQALGQGPEFLTYFNYEAQPDKSGLPSDRFSAERPEGSISTLTIQRTEQRDSAMYRCASSSDRDNEQFFGPGTRLTVL.

This clone was detected a few times. The chain employs TRBV19 and TRBJ1-6; TRBD1 aligns across 7 bases. V gave up 7 bases and J gave up 6 bases; unmatched junction bases: 6. From germline, CDR1 is LNHDA and CDR2 SQIVND (reference sequence). The CDR3 is made up of 14 amino acids. The CDR3 loop is CASNTGQSNSPLHF. The CDR3 coding sequence is TGTGCCAGTAATACGGGACAGTCTAATTCACCCCTCCACTTT.

The rearrangement joins TRBV10-2 to TRBJ2-1; TRBD2 agrees at 12 bases. This CDR3 is built from 16 residues. Germline CDR1 is WSHSY and CDR2 is SAAADI. J gave up 3 bases and V 4 bases, and 4 bases lay outside the gene matches. CDR3: CASSGTSGANYNEQFF. The CDR3 DNA reads TGCGCCAGCAGTGGGACTAGCGGGGCCAACTACAATGAGCAGTTCTTC.

There are a few counts of this clone. The V and J genes are TRBV7-2 and TRBJ2-7; TRBD2 matches at 11 bases. The CDR3 sequence is 14 residues long. Germline-derived CDR1 and CDR2 are SGHTA and FQGNSA. V lost 4 bases to trimming and J lost 6 bases; unmatched junction nucleotides: 5. The DNA of the CDR3 is TGTGCCAGCAGCTCGCTGACTAGCGGGGTCGAGCAGTACTTC. Its protein product is CASSSLTSGVEQYF.

This clone was observed a handful of times. V usage is TRBV7-9 and J usage is TRBJ1-1; no clear D gene. This CDR3 region has 13 residues. V was pared by 2 bases and J by 1 base, with 5 bases between. The germline V gene encodes CDR1 SEHNR and CDR2 FQNEAQ (reference sequence). CDR3 sequence (DNA): TGTGCCAGCAGCTTAAACAGGAACACTGAAGCTTTCTTT. Translation gives CASSLNRNTEAFF.

The CDR3 is CASSLTGQGRQPQHF. The CDR3 nucleotides read TGTGCCAGCAGCCTTACGGGGCAGGGAAGACAGCCCCAGCATTTT. This sequence joins TRBV27 and TRBJ1-5; a weak D match, TRBD1 (5 bases). Per the germline V gene, CDR1 is MNHEY and CDR2 is SMNVEV (reference sequence). V lost 6 bases and J lost 7, with 19 bases in between. The CDR3 is 15 residues long.

This clone showed up just a few times. The rearrangement joins TRBV5-1 to TRBJ1-4; D remains unclear. From germline, CDR1 is SGHRS and CDR2 YFSETQ. CDR3 size: 15 residues. The V end was cut by 4 bases, the J end by 2 bases, with 12 bases between. The CDR3 region is CASSVLPGTNEKLFF. The CDR3 DNA sequence: TGCGCCAGCAGCGTACTCCCTGGGACTAATGAAAAACTGTTTTTT.

This chain connects TRBV7-2 to TRBJ1-6, with a possible D match to TRBD1 (5 bases). V was clipped by 6 bases and J by 10 bases, with 16 bases between them. CDR1 and CDR2 from the germline V gene are SGHTA and FQGNSA. The CDR3 is 14 amino acids. As DNA, the CDR3 is TGTGCCAGCAGAACGACGCAGGGTCGGTCACCCCTCCACTTT. Its protein is CASRTTQGRSPLHF.

The genes are TRBV5-8 and TRBJ2-7; maybe TRBD1 (5 bases). Between the trimmed V and J ends, which lost 2 bases and 3 bases, there was a span of 12 bases. The CDR3 sequence is 14 residues long. The germline V gene has CDR1 SGHTS and CDR2 YDEGEE. CDR3 in DNA: TGTGCCAGCAGCTTCCCTCAGGGTAACTACGAGCAGTACTTC. This encodes CASSFPQGNYEQYF. Combining the CDR3 with reference TRBV5-8 and TRBJ2-7 gives the whole variable domain EAGVTQSPTHLIKTRGQQATLRCSPISGHTSVYWYQQALGLGLQFLLWYDEGEERNRGNFPPRFSGRQFPNYSSELNVNALELEDSALYLCASSFPQGNYEQYFGPGTRLTVT.

This chain uses TRBV9 with TRBJ2-5; TRBD1 agrees at 7 bases. This CDR3 spans 15 amino acids. The germline V gene has CDR1 SGDLS and CDR2 YYNGEE. Germline trimming cut 1 base from V and 0 bases from J; bases unmatched to any gene: 3. CDR3 DNA sequence: TGTGCCAGCAGCGTACTGGGACAGCACCAAGAGACCCAGTACTTC. Its protein is CASSVLGQHQETQYF.

The sample holds a few counts of this clone. This chain joins TRBV11-2 and TRBJ1-1, with D possibly matching TRBD1 (6 bases). Trimming pared 1 base from V and 1 base from J, leaving 10 bases between. This CDR3 has 15 amino acids. Germline CDR1 SGHAT, CDR2 FQNNGV. The CDR3 DNA reads TGTGCCAGCAGCTTAGTACAGGGCTCGAACACTGAAGCTTTCTTT. Translated, it gives CASSLVQGSNTEAFF.